This entry lists 27 T cell receptor beta chains sequenced from one sample in a study of blood T cells in healthy people across ages. A second PCR of about 6 to 11 cycles used a sample-barcoded 5' primer and a J-beta primer mix. TCRdb called the 5' RACE reads again in MiXCR, with one record for every CDR3 protein. The table has 1.5 million to 2 million distinct CDR3 sequences, about 32% seen once. Source material: blood. The receptors here all came from a woman in her 30s in good health.

This sequence joins TRBV20-1 and TRBJ1-1, with 7 bases identical to TRBD1. The V segment lost 5 bases and the J segment 4 bases; nucleotides outside the gene matches: 13. Germline-derived CDR1 and CDR2 are DFQATT and SNEGSKA (reference sequence). This CDR3 is built from 15 residues. CDR3 sequence reads: CSAGWTIDRATEAFF. Written as DNA, the CDR3 is TGCAGTGCTGGATGGACTATTGACAGGGCCACTGAAGCTTTCTTT.

J is TRBJ1-1 and V is TRBV6-6; D might be TRBD1 (5 bases). This CDR3 contains 10 residues. From germline, CDR1 is MNHNY and CDR2 SVGAGI (reference sequence). Deletions cut 8 bases from V and 10 bases from J, with 11 bases between. Here the CDR3 DNA reads TGTGCCAGCCCGACAGTTCCAGCTTTCTTT. Protein product: CASPTVPAFF.

The sample holds a few counts of this clonotype. The V call is TRBV10-3, the J call TRBJ2-3; 11 bases line up with TRBD2. Germline loops: CDR1 ENHRY, CDR2 SYGVKD. CDR3 length: 17 amino acids. Unmatched junction bases numbered 12, after V lost 6 bases and J lost 4 bases. The chain's CDR3 is CAISGASGGPSPDTQYF. In nucleotides, the CDR3 is TGTGCCATCAGCGGGGCTAGCGGGGGGCCATCCCCAGATACGCAGTATTTT.

This clonotype showed up many times. The chain is built from TRBV29-1 and TRBJ1-2; maybe TRBD1 (5 bases). The germline V gene encodes CDR1 SQVTM and CDR2 ANQGSEA. CDR3 length equals 11 residues. V was trimmed by 4 bases and J by 2 bases, leaving 5 bases between them. In nucleotides, the CDR3 is TGCAGCGTTGCAGGGAACTATGGCTACACCTTC. Translation gives CSVAGNYGYTF.

The chain joins TRBV9 to TRBJ2-1; TRBD1 aligns across 11 bases. The V segment lost 5 bases and the J segment 5 bases; nucleotides outside the gene matches: 6. Per germline, CDR1 SGDLS and CDR2 YYNGEE. The CDR3 loop spans 15 amino acids. The CDR3 loop reads CASRLGQGEDNEQFF. DNA of the CDR3: TGTGCCAGCAGACTGGGACAGGGGGAGGACAATGAGCAGTTCTTC.

This clonotype was observed a handful of times. The chain carries TRBV5-1 and TRBJ2-1; D is undetermined. The germline gives CDR1 SGHRS, CDR2 YFSETQ. V lost 4 bases, J lost 6 bases, and 8 bases lay in between. This CDR3 comprises 12 residues. The CDR3 coding sequence is TGCGCCAGCAGCAGATTGGGCAATGAGCAGTTCTTC. Residues: CASSRLGNEQFF.

The CDR3 region has the DNA TGTGCCAGCATATCTAGCGGGGGGTTCCTTTACAATGAGCAGTTCTTC. Protein product: CASISSGGFLYNEQFF. J is TRBJ2-1 and V is TRBV6-2 or TRBV6-3, with TRBD2 matching over 11 bases. The length of the CDR3 is 16 residues. V lost 7 bases and J lost 4; bases outside the gene matches: 9. CDR1 is MNHEY and CDR2 is SVGEGT in the germline V gene.

This clonotype was detected a few times. The V and J genes are TRBV12-3 or TRBV12-4 and TRBJ2-1; TRBD1 agrees at 7 bases. Germline trimming cut 4 bases from V and 8 bases from J; bases unmatched to any gene: 11. The CDR3 has 15 amino acids. In DNA, the CDR3 is TGTGCCAGCAGTTACAGACAGGGTGGTTTAGATGAGCAGTTCTTC. Translated, it gives CASSYRQGGLDEQFF.

V gene TRBV29-1 combines with J gene TRBJ1-1; 7 nucleotides match TRBD1. Germline CDR1 and CDR2: SQVTM and ANQGSEA. This CDR3 contains 13 residues. Trimming cost V 6 bases and J 0 bases; bases outside gene matches: 4. In nucleotides, the CDR3 is TGCAGCGTCATGACAGGGCTGAACACTGAAGCTTTCTTT. It encodes CSVMTGLNTEAFF.

The chain couples TRBV2 to TRBJ1-2, with D possibly TRBD1 on 5 matching bases. CDR1 and CDR2 from the germline V gene are SNHLY and FYNNEI. V lost 11 bases, J lost 8 bases, and 21 bases lay in between. This CDR3 is 13 amino acids long. The CDR3 region is CAARGQGGDGYTF. CDR3 nucleotides: TGTGCCGCCCGAGGCCAGGGCGGGGACGGCTACACCTTC.

The J gene is TRBJ2-7, the V gene TRBV27; 7 nucleotides line up with TRBD2. Germline-derived CDR1 and CDR2 are MNHEY and SMNVEV (reference sequence). Trimming at V came to 6 bases and at J to 2 bases, leaving 7 bases not matched to a gene. The CDR3 has 14 residues. The CDR3 DNA sequence: TGTGCCAGCAGACCTATCGGGACTACCTACGAGCAGTACTTC. It specifies CASRPIGTTYEQYF.

The CDR3: CATSRARTSGTGGANVLTF. As DNA, the CDR3 is TGTGCCACCAGCAGGGCTAGGACTAGCGGTACGGGGGGGGCCAACGTCCTGACTTTC. This chain uses TRBV15 with TRBJ2-6; 10 positions match TRBD2. CDR1 LNHNV and CDR2 YYDKDF come from the germline V gene (reference sequence). Trimming at V came to 3 bases and at J to 4 bases, leaving 12 bases not matched to a gene. The CDR3 length is 19 residues. Based on the CDR3 plus reference TRBV15 and TRBJ2-6, the full variable domain is DAMVIQNPRYQVTQFGKPVTLSCSQTLNHNVMYWYQQKSSQAPKLLFHYYDKDFNNEADTPDNFQSRRPNTSFCFLDIRSPGLGDTAMYLCATSRARTSGTGGANVLTFGAGSRLTVL.

This clonotype was observed a few times. The chain uses TRBV28 and TRBJ1-5; 8 nucleotides line up with TRBD1. J lost 3 bases, V lost 6 bases, and 7 bases had no gene match. The V gene's germline CDR1 is MDHEN and CDR2 SYDVKM. The CDR3 is 15 residues long. The CDR3 DNA is TGTGCCAGCAGCTATAAGACAGGGGACAATCAGCCCCAGCATTTT. It specifies CASSYKTGDNQPQHF.

This clonotype was detected only a few times. The chain joins TRBV7-9 to TRBJ1-2; 7 bases align to TRBD1. The trim removed 1 base at V and 13 bases at J, leaving 0 bases unmatched. Germline lookup yields CDR1 SEHNR and CDR2 FQNEAQ (reference sequence). The CDR3 runs 10 residues. The CDR3 spells CASSLGDSTF. CDR3 sequence (DNA): TGTGCCAGCAGCTTAGGGGACAGCACCTTC.

V usage is TRBV28 and J usage is TRBJ2-2; 7 bases are a match to TRBD1. CDR3 length: 16 residues. Germline V gene sequence: CDR1 MDHEN, CDR2 SYDVKM. V lost 5 bases, J lost 0 bases, and 6 bases stayed unmatched. The CDR3 loop reads CASSPSGTANTGELFF. CDR3 DNA: TGTGCCAGCAGTCCATCCGGGACAGCGAACACCGGGGAGCTGTTTTTT.

Concerning this clonotype: Germline is not matched at one junction end, which may reflect a read error. This chain joins TRBV7-8 and TRBJ1-4, with 8 positions matching TRBD1. Germline assignment: CDR1 SGHVS and CDR2 FQNEAQ. The CDR3 loop spans 15 amino acids. The CDR3 DNA sequence: TGTGCCAGCAGCCTCACAGGGGGTGCTAATGAGAAACTGTTTTTT. It translates to CASSLTGGANEKLFF. Full variable domain (rest looked up from reference TRBV7-8 and TRBJ1-4): GAGVSQSPRYKVAKRGQDVALRCDPISGHVSLFWYQQALGQGPEFLTYFQNEAQLDKSGLPSDRFFAERPEGSVSTLKIQRTQQEDSAVYLCASSLTGGANEKLFFGSGTQLSVL.

This clonotype showed up just a few times. The chain joins TRBV7-9 to TRBJ2-3, with D unresolved. V gave up 1 base and J gave up 2 bases, with 10 bases separating them. Per the germline V gene, CDR1 is SEHNR and CDR2 is FQNEAQ (reference sequence). This CDR3 is built from 15 residues. The CDR3 spells CASSLGVTYTDTQYF. The CDR3 DNA sequence: TGTGCCAGCAGCTTAGGTGTTACTTACACAGATACGCAGTATTTT.

This clonotype has ten or more counts. V usage is TRBV5-1 and J usage is TRBJ2-1; 7 nucleotides align to TRBD1. The length of the CDR3 is 15 residues. Germline V gene data show CDR1 as SGHRS and CDR2 as YFSETQ. V trimming: 4 bases; J trimming: 4 bases; junction bases outside the gene matches: 8. CDR3 amino acids: CASSVGDSFYNEQFF. CDR3 bases: TGCGCCAGCAGCGTGGGGGACAGCTTTTACAATGAGCAGTTCTTC.

The chain carries TRBV5-1 and TRBJ1-5; TRBD1 agrees at 10 bases. This CDR3 is 16 amino acids long. J lost 0 bases, V lost 4 bases, and 4 bases had no gene match. CDR1 is SGHRS and CDR2 is YFSETQ in the germline V gene. The CDR3 DNA sequence: TGCGCCAGCAGCCCGGGACAGGGGATTAGCAATCAGCCCCAGCATTTT. Translated: CASSPGQGISNQPQHF.

The chain recombines TRBV13 with TRBJ2-4; 7 bases fit TRBD1. The CDR3 loop spans 14 amino acids. J lost 15 bases, V lost 3 bases, and 14 bases had no gene match. Germline loops: CDR1 PRHDT, CDR2 FYEKMQ (reference sequence). CDR3 sequence reads: CASSLGQSKYERYF. The CDR3 DNA follows: TGTGCCAGCAGCTTGGGACAGAGTAAGTACGAGCGGTACTTC. The full variable domain, in which reference TRBV13 and TRBJ2-4 provide the parts outside the CDR3, is AAGVIQSPRHLIKEKRETATLKCYPIPRHDTVYWYQQGPGQDPQFLISFYEKMQSDKGSIPDRFSAQQFSDYHSELNMSSLELGDSALYFCASSLGQSKYERYFGAGTRLSVL.

The table lists this clonotype with a few counts. The rearrangement joins TRBV5-6 to TRBJ2-7; a weak D match, TRBD1 (6 bases). This CDR3 has 15 residues. V dropped 3 bases and J dropped 0 bases, with 13 bases sitting between them. Per germline, CDR1 SGHDT and CDR2 YYEEEE. CDR3 sequence (DNA): TGTGCCAGCAGCTCGAACAGGGACAACTCCTACGAGCAGTACTTC. Translation: CASSSNRDNSYEQYF.

This clonotype came up a few times. The chain carries TRBV7-9 and TRBJ2-7, with D possibly TRBD1 on 6 matching bases. With 1 base removed from V and 3 bases from J, the gap between germline ends came to 10 bases. Looked up from germline, CDR1 is SEHNR and CDR2 is FQNEAQ (reference sequence). The CDR3 sequence is 14 residues long. Here the CDR3 reads CASSLGGQFYEQYF. DNA of the CDR3: TGTGCCAGCAGCTTAGGTGGACAGTTCTACGAGCAGTACTTC.

This clonotype came up a few times. The chain carries TRBV6-1 and TRBJ1-2; the D gene is possibly TRBD1 (6 bases). The V gene lost 3 bases and the J gene lost 8 bases, with 22 bases spanning the gap. This CDR3 comprises 16 residues. Germline V gene data show CDR1 as MNHNS and CDR2 as SASEGT. The CDR3 coding sequence is TGTGCCAGCAGTGACGGGGGGCGTAAGCAGCGAAACGGCTACACCTTC. Translated: CASSDGGRKQRNGYTF.

The chain recombines TRBV29-1 with TRBJ1-1, with a possible D match to TRBD1 (6 bases). Germline V lookup: CDR1 SQVTM, CDR2 ANQGSEA. This CDR3 has 17 residues. Trimming left V 6 bases short and J 2 bases short, with 25 bases between. CDR3 sequence reads: CSVRFWGAQGINTEAFF. CDR3 DNA: TGCAGCGTCCGCTTCTGGGGGGCACAGGGCATAAACACTGAAGCTTTCTTT.

This rearrangement joins TRBV7-9 to TRBJ2-5; D is possibly TRBD1 or TRBD2 (5 bases each). Germline lookup yields CDR1 SEHNR and CDR2 FQNEAQ (reference sequence). V gave up 2 bases and J gave up 3 bases, with 16 bases separating them. This CDR3 is 16 amino acids long. CDR3 sequence (DNA): TGTGCCAGCAGCTTATCTAGAGGGGTAGAGGAAGAGACCCAGTACTTC. Its protein product is CASSLSRGVEEETQYF. The complete variable domain, with remaining parts taken from reference TRBV7-9 and TRBJ2-5, reads DTGVSQNPRHKITKRGQNVTFRCDPISEHNRLYWYRQTLGQGPEFLTYFQNEAQLEKSRLLSDRFSAERPKGSFSTLEIQRTEQGDSAMYLCASSLSRGVEEETQYFGPGTRLLVL.

This chain connects TRBV28 to TRBJ2-4, with 12 bases aligning to TRBD2. Matching the DNA end better, TRBJ2-7 makes the J call doubtful. Germline V gene sequence: CDR1 MDHEN, CDR2 SYDVKM. CDR3 length equals 15 residues. The CDR3 region has the DNA TGTGCCAGCAGTTCTTGGACTAGCGGGAACTACGAGCAGTACTTC. As protein: CASSSWTSGNYEQYF.

Comments on this clonotype: One base away lies a much larger clone, so this may be a sequencing read error. The chain is built from TRBV9 and TRBJ2-3; D call uncertain. Germline CDR1 is SGDLS and CDR2 is YYNGEE. V was cut by 3 bases and J by 2 bases, with 7 bases left in between. This CDR3 has 13 residues. DNA of the CDR3: TGTGCCAGCAGCGCAGACTTCACAGATACGCAGTATTTT. This encodes CASSADFTDTQYF. The variable domain in full, completed from reference TRBV9 and TRBJ2-3, reads DSGVTQTPKHLITATGQRVTLRCSPRSGDLSVYWYQQSLDQGLQFLIQYYNGEERAKGNILERFSAQQFPDLHSELNLSSLELGDSALYFCASSADFTDTQYFGPGTRLTVL.